One sample yielded the 32 T cell receptor beta chains listed below, sequenced in a study of T cells in Graves' hyperthyroidism and ophthalmopathy (dated by TCRdb to the late 2010s). Preparation of the library involved multiplex PCR. TCRdb records Illumina HiSeq 2000 as the sequencer. The TCR beta CDR3 regions were amplified from RNA transcripts. For the first round of RT-PCR on the TCR CDR3, the HTBI primer set was used together with the Qiagen OneStep RT-PCR kit. TCRdb itself trimmed the public reads at Q25 with fastp, ran MiXCR and retained productive beta chains. Merged by CDR3 protein, the rows form single entries marked with the most common genes and DNA. This sample is represented by more than 500,000 distinct CDR3 sequences; under 15% of them were singletons. The ten largest clonotypes hold 3.5% to 4.5% of the sample. Sequenced material: blood. These receptors originate from a woman aged 35 to 49 with Graves' ophthalmopathy.

This clonotype has ten or more counts. The V gene is TRBV2, the J gene TRBJ1-1, with 7 bases lining up with TRBD1. V shed 4 bases and J 1 base; nucleotides not matched to a gene: 3. The CDR3 extends over 14 amino acids. Germline assignment: CDR1 SNHLY and CDR2 FYNNEI. The CDR3 here is CASSGTGWNTEAFF. CDR3 DNA sequence: TGTGCCAGCAGTGGGACAGGTTGGAACACTGAAGCTTTCTTT.

This clonotype was seen repeatedly, ten times or more. This chain connects TRBV29-1 to TRBJ2-7, with D possibly being TRBD2 (6 bases). Germline CDR1 reads SQVTM; CDR2 reads ANQGSEA. The CDR3 runs 15 residues. The V and J ends lost 4 bases and 0 bases respectively, with 16 bases between them. CDR3 nucleotides: TGCAGCGTTGGTCCTGGGACTTCCGTCTCCTACGAGCAGTACTTC. It encodes CSVGPGTSVSYEQYF.

V gene TRBV10-3 combines with J gene TRBJ2-5; D not certain. There are 12 residues in the CDR3. With 9 bases removed from V and 4 bases from J, the gap between germline ends came to 12 bases. Per germline, CDR1 ENHRY and CDR2 SYGVKD. This CDR3 reads CAIQDVGETQYF. The DNA of the CDR3 is TGTGCCATTCAGGACGTGGGAGAGACCCAGTACTTC.

The chain is built from TRBV6-1 and TRBJ2-7; 9 positions agree with TRBD2. V dropped 6 bases and J dropped 1; count of bases not matched to a gene: 7. This CDR3 region has 15 residues. Germline loops: CDR1 MNHNS, CDR2 SASEGT. The CDR3 sequence: CASRRPAGGSYEQYF. CDR3 nucleotides: TGTGCCAGCAGAAGACCAGCGGGGGGATCCTACGAGCAGTACTTC.

This clonotype came up many times. V gene TRBV6-1 combines with J gene TRBJ2-7; D unclear. The V end was cut by 5 bases, the J end by 1 base, with 15 bases between. The CDR3 is 15 residues long. Germline V gene data show CDR1 as MNHNS and CDR2 as SASEGT. The CDR3 reads CASSRYTDGSYEQYF. Written as DNA, the CDR3 is TGTGCCAGCAGTCGCTATACGGACGGTTCCTACGAGCAGTACTTC.

This clonotype was counted ten times or more. The rearrangement uses TRBV6-1 and TRBJ1-6; 8 bases match TRBD1. The V and J ends lost 6 bases and 14 bases, in that order; junction bases with no gene match: 21. The CDR3 is made up of 17 amino acids. Germline lookup yields CDR1 MNHNS and CDR2 SASEGT. CDR3 protein: CASRQGVDVLFGLSLHF. DNA of the CDR3: TGTGCCAGCAGACAGGGGGTAGACGTCCTTTTCGGGTTATCCCTCCACTTT.

The table lists this clonotype with many counts. The rearrangement uses TRBV6-2 or TRBV6-3 and TRBJ2-7; unclear D gene. Germline V gene data show CDR1 as MNHEY and CDR2 as SVGEGT. Between the trimmed V and J ends, which lost 4 bases and 5 bases, there was a span of 15 bases. The CDR3 loop spans 14 amino acids. CDR3 DNA: TGTGCCAGCAGTTCCAGGTCTGTCGCCGACGAGCAGTACTTC. Protein: CASSSRSVADEQYF.

This clonotype has ten or more counts. The chain couples TRBV5-1 to TRBJ1-2; 10 bases fit TRBD1. The germline gives CDR1 SGHRS, CDR2 YFSETQ. J lost 8 bases, V lost 2 bases, and 9 bases had no gene match. The CDR3 length is 15 residues. CDR3 amino acids: CASSLGQGDSEGYTF. In DNA, the CDR3 is TGCGCCAGCAGCTTAGGACAGGGGGATTCTGAAGGCTACACCTTC.

This clonotype was seen at least ten times. The chain combines TRBV6-5 with TRBJ2-3; no reliable D call. CDR1 MNHEY and CDR2 SVGAGI come from the germline V gene. Trimming left V 5 bases short and J 2 bases short, with 5 bases between. The CDR3 is 12 amino acids. In DNA form, the CDR3 reads TGTGCCAGCAGTCCCTCCACAGATACGCAGTATTTT. Amino acid sequence: CASSPSTDTQYF.

This clonotype came up a few times. The rearrangement joins TRBV10-3 to TRBJ2-5, with D tentatively TRBD2 (6 bases). From germline, CDR1 is ENHRY and CDR2 SYGVKD. The CDR3 consists of 15 residues. Trimming left V 2 bases short and J 4 bases short, with 14 bases between. The chain's CDR3 is CAISEDPRRGETQYF. The CDR3 nucleotides read TGTGCCATCAGTGAGGATCCTCGGCGGGGAGAGACCCAGTACTTC.

The chain combines TRBV20-1 with TRBJ1-3, with TRBD1 identical over 9 bases. The CDR3 has 15 residues. V was pared by 5 bases and J by 0 bases, with 5 bases of the junction left unmatched. CDR1 DFQATT and CDR2 SNEGSKA come from the germline V gene (reference sequence). The CDR3 nucleotides are TGCAGTGCTGGACAGGGGCCCAGCTCTGGAAACACCATATATTTT. Protein product: CSAGQGPSSGNTIYF.

This clonotype was picked up many times. The chain combines TRBV28 with TRBJ1-6; weak D call: TRBD1 (5 bases). Germline loops: CDR1 MDHEN, CDR2 SYDVKM. The CDR3 length is 14 residues. Trimming removed 2 bases from V and 10 bases from J, with 12 bases in between. The chain's CDR3 is CASSLEGLGSPLHF. DNA of the CDR3: TGTGCCAGCAGTTTAGAGGGACTAGGATCACCCCTCCACTTT. The full variable domain, in which reference TRBV28 and TRBJ1-6 provide the parts outside the CDR3, is DVKVTQSSRYLVKRTGEKVFLECVQDMDHENMFWYRQDPGLGLRLIYFSYDVKMKEKGDIPEGYSVSREKKERFSLILESASTNQTSMYLCASSLEGLGSPLHFGNGTRLTVT.

Many counts were recorded for this clonotype. The CDR3 DNA sequence: TGTGCCAGCCGGGAGGGGACAGACTATGGCTACACCTTC. This encodes CASREGTDYGYTF. The chain is built from TRBV19 and TRBJ1-2; 7 bases are a match to TRBD1. Germline CDR1 and CDR2: LNHDA and SQIVND (reference sequence). The CDR3 consists of 13 residues. V lost 9 bases and J lost 3; bases outside the gene matches: 7.

The CDR3 spells CASSFIEGLGTGDGYTF. The CDR3 DNA is TGTGCCAGCAGCTTCATAGAGGGCCTAGGGACAGGGGATGGCTACACCTTC. V is TRBV7-8 and J is TRBJ1-2, with 10 bases matching TRBD1. The junction had 13 bases not matched to a gene; V was cut back by 3 bases and J by 6 bases. Germline V gene sequence: CDR1 SGHVS, CDR2 FQNEAQ. The CDR3 contains 17 residues.

J is TRBJ2-7 and V is TRBV28; either TRBD1 or TRBD2 may fit D (5 bases each). Trimming took 4 bases from V and 2 from J, leaving 15 bases between them. CDR1 and CDR2 (germline): MDHEN, SYDVKM. This CDR3 is built from 15 residues. The CDR3 reads CASSSLGTGAYEQYF. CDR3 sequence (DNA): TGTGCCAGCAGTTCGCTCGGGACGGGCGCCTACGAGCAGTACTTC. The variable domain in full, completed from reference TRBV28 and TRBJ2-7, reads DVKVTQSSRYLVKRTGEKVFLECVQDMDHENMFWYRQDPGLGLRLIYFSYDVKMKEKGDIPEGYSVSREKKERFSLILESASTNQTSMYLCASSSLGTGAYEQYFGPGTRLTVT.

This clonotype was seen ten or more times. The chain has TRBV25-1 and TRBJ1-5, with a tentative D call TRBD1 (6 bases). This CDR3 is 16 amino acids long. The V end was cut by 4 bases, the J end by 0 bases, with 13 bases between. Germline V gene data show CDR1 as MGHDK and CDR2 as SYGVNS. CDR3 nucleotides: TGTGCCAGCAGTGGGGCAGGGGTTTATAGCAATCAGCCCCAGCATTTT. Translated: CASSGAGVYSNQPQHF.

The chain recombines TRBV3-1 with TRBJ2-5; TRBD1 is a possible D gene (6 bases). This CDR3 is built from 12 residues. The germline V and J ends were trimmed by 8 bases and 0 bases, with 7 bases remaining between them. Germline-derived CDR1 and CDR2 are LGHDT and YNNKEL (reference sequence). CDR3: CASGDNQETQYF. The CDR3 DNA sequence: TGTGCCAGCGGGGACAACCAAGAGACCCAGTACTTC.

This clonotype was counted only a few times. The CDR3 nucleotides read TGTGCCAGCATCCCAGAGGGGCGCGGTGAAAAACTGTTTTTT. Its translation: CASIPEGRGEKLFF. V gene TRBV12-3 or TRBV12-4 combines with J gene TRBJ1-4; maybe TRBD1 (5 bases). CDR3 length: 14 amino acids. V lost 7 bases to trimming and J lost 7 bases, with 16 bases between them.

The CDR3 coding sequence is TGCGCCAGCAGCTTTTCTAGGGTCGTTCCCAAGGGCCCCGGGGAGCTGTTTTTT. Amino acid sequence: CASSFSRVVPKGPGELFF. The J gene is TRBJ2-2, the V gene TRBV5-1; D unresolved. Germline V gene data show CDR1 as SGHRS and CDR2 as YFSETQ. V was cut by 2 bases and J by 6 bases, with 23 bases left in between. This CDR3 is built from 18 residues.

The chain couples TRBV11-2 to TRBJ2-3; the match to TRBD2 covers 8 bases. Unmatched junction bases numbered 18, after V lost 10 bases and J lost 6 bases. Germline CDR1 is SGHAT and CDR2 is FQNNGV. This CDR3 region has 16 residues. DNA for the CDR3: TGTGCCACAGGCCCTCCGGGGGGGCAATACGGGGATACGCAGTATTTT. Its protein is CATGPPGGQYGDTQYF.

At least ten counts were recorded for this clonotype. The chain combines TRBV29-1 with TRBJ1-2, with unresolved D. Trimming took 5 bases from V and 6 from J, leaving 13 bases between them. Germline V gives CDR1 SQVTM, CDR2 ANQGSEA. The CDR3 extends over 12 amino acids. The CDR3 sequence: CSVWTSLHGYTF. CDR3 sequence (DNA): TGCAGCGTTTGGACGTCCCTCCATGGCTACACCTTC.

Here the CDR3 reads CAISPGPSSYEQYF. The CDR3 nucleotides read TGTGCCATCAGCCCGGGCCCCAGCTCCTACGAGCAGTACTTC. The rearrangement links TRBV10-3 to TRBJ2-7; no firm D call. This CDR3 region has 14 residues. Germline V gene lookup returns CDR1 ENHRY and CDR2 SYGVKD. Trimming stripped 6 bases from V and 0 bases from J, with 12 bases between.

This clonotype was counted at least ten times. The chain's CDR3 is CASTGLQQETQYF. In DNA form, the CDR3 reads TGTGCCAGCACCGGACTCCAGCAAGAGACCCAGTACTTC. The genes are TRBV2 and TRBJ2-5; the D gene is possibly TRBD2 (5 bases). CDR3 length equals 13 residues. The V and J ends lost 7 bases and 2 bases respectively, with 11 bases between them. Germline V gives CDR1 SNHLY, CDR2 FYNNEI.

In its sample, this clonotype was seen many times. J is TRBJ2-2 and V is TRBV7-3; 9 bases map to TRBD2. This CDR3 region has 16 residues. Germline V gives CDR1 SGHTA, CDR2 FQGTGA. V shed 3 bases, J shed 2 bases, and the junction held 4 bases outside the gene matches. The chain's CDR3 is CASSFSSGVNTGELFF. In nucleotides, the CDR3 is TGTGCCAGCAGCTTTTCTAGCGGGGTTAACACCGGGGAGCTGTTTTTT.

This chain links TRBV2 with TRBJ2-2; 8 bases are shared with TRBD2. The CDR3 consists of 15 residues. The germline CDR1 and CDR2 sequences are SNHLY and FYNNEI. The junction had 7 bases not matched to a gene; V was cut back by 6 bases and J by 4 bases. The CDR3 region is CASSASGLPTGELFF. DNA of the CDR3: TGTGCCAGCAGCGCTAGCGGGCTTCCCACCGGGGAGCTGTTTTTT.

This clonotype was recorded at least ten times. CDR3 nucleotides: TGTGCCAGCAGACCAGCTAGCAATCAGCCCCAGCATTTT. Its translation: CASRPASNQPQHF. The chain has TRBV6-5 and TRBJ1-5; D not resolved. Germline loops: CDR1 MNHEY, CDR2 SVGAGI. This CDR3 has 13 amino acids. The ends were cut back, 6 bases at V and 0 bases at J, with 6 bases in the middle.

The table lists this clonotype with many counts. This chain uses TRBV4-2 with TRBJ1-2; TRBD1 matches 7 bases. The CDR3 consists of 15 residues. V was clipped by 2 bases and J by 4 bases; unmatched bases: 7. The V gene's germline CDR1 is LGHNA and CDR2 YNFKEQ. CDR3 loop: CASSQTQGVLYGYTF. In DNA, the CDR3 is TGTGCCAGCAGCCAAACCCAGGGGGTCCTCTATGGCTACACCTTC.

V gene TRBV4-2 combines with J gene TRBJ2-2, with 14 bases fitting TRBD2. CDR3 length: 17 amino acids. In germline, CDR1 is LGHNA, CDR2 YNFKEQ. Losses at the gene ends were 1 base for V and 4 bases for J; bases not matched to a gene: 2. DNA for the CDR3: TGTGCCAGCAGCCAAGGGGGACTAGCGGGAGTCACCGGGGAGCTGTTTTTT. Its protein product is CASSQGGLAGVTGELFF.

This clonotype came up many times. The chain uses TRBV27 and TRBJ2-2; unclear D gene. Germline CDR1 and CDR2: MNHEY and SMNVEV (reference sequence). The CDR3 sequence is 12 residues long. Trimming took off 5 bases at V and 7 bases at J, with 8 bases between the two ends. CDR3 region: CASSLLNGELFF. In DNA form, the CDR3 reads TGTGCCAGCAGTCTCTTAAACGGGGAGCTGTTTTTT.

This clonotype appeared many times. The chain combines TRBV19 with TRBJ1-1, with 10 positions matching TRBD1. Germline V gene data show CDR1 as LNHDA and CDR2 as SQIVND (reference sequence). Trimming cost V 7 bases and J 3 bases; bases outside gene matches: 8. The CDR3 consists of 15 residues. The CDR3 DNA is TGTGCCAGTACCTCCGGGACAGGGGCGGACACTGAAGCTTTCTTT. Its translation is CASTSGTGADTEAFF.

The rearrangement uses TRBV5-8 and TRBJ1-6, with 8 bases lining up with TRBD1. The junction had 12 bases not matched to a gene; V was cut back by 6 bases and J by 7 bases. The CDR3 is 16 amino acids. Germline V lookup: CDR1 SGHTS, CDR2 YDEGEE. The CDR3, as DNA: TGTGCCAGCACCCCCATATACCGACAGGGGAATTCACCCCTCCACTTT. Amino acid sequence: CASTPIYRQGNSPLHF. Supplemented by reference TRBV5-8 and TRBJ1-6, the full variable domain reads EAGVTQSPTHLIKTRGQQATLRCSPISGHTSVYWYQQALGLGLQFLLWYDEGEERNRGNFPPRFSGRQFPNYSSELNVNALELEDSALYLCASTPIYRQGNSPLHFGNGTRLTVT.

This clonotype was seen at least ten times. The V call is TRBV28, the J call TRBJ1-1; the D gene is possibly TRBD1 (6 bases). V was cut by 10 bases and J by 0 bases, with 15 bases left in between. The CDR3 is 14 residues long. CDR1 and CDR2 from the germline V gene are MDHEN and SYDVKM. CDR3 coding DNA: TGTGCCACCCTTTGGGGGCAGCTGAACACTGAAGCTTTCTTT. Amino acid sequence: CATLWGQLNTEAFF.